This T cell receptor (beta chain) was sequenced during a study of T cell responses to AZD1222 COVID-19 vaccine. Study-level findings and limits: Repertoire sampling was restricted to post-peak T cell response timepoints. Targets within unmutated variant regions were reportedly found for nearly half of spike-specific TCRs. The number of AZD1222 recipients seropositive at baseline was only five or six.

Produced via immunoSEQ multiplex PCR; TCRdb's table is partial and in-frame only. The table records tens of thousands of clones, about nine tenths of them present only once. The CDR3 runs 18 residues. V lost 0 bases to trimming and J lost 0 bases; unmatched junction nucleotides: 7. Germline CDR1 and CDR2: SGDLS and YYNGEE. To note about this clone: Its target is not known.

This sample comprised peripheral blood, obtained 28 days after the second AZD1222 dose. This sequence was found in an adult who received the AZD1222 COVID-19 vaccine. This chain uses TRBV9 with TRBJ2-3; TRBD2 matches at 10 bases. CDR3 region: CASSVGVSGGPSTDTQYF. The CDR3 DNA sequence: TGTGCCAGCAGCGTAGGAGTTAGCGGGGGGCCTAGCACAGATACGCAGTATTTT.